This note documents a single TCR beta chain sequence. The sample originates from a study of blood T cell repertoires in COVID-19. Deletions cut 6 bases from V and 8 bases from J, with 13 bases between. The CDR3 covers 12 residues. Germline CDR1 and CDR2: MNHEY and SVGAGI. Sequencing used immunoSEQ multiplex PCR; TCRdb keeps in-frame clones, though not all of them. The sample yields a few hundred thousand clones, under 90% seen once. This chain connects TRBV6-5 to TRBJ1-2, with no clear D. The source material was PBMCs or T cells enriched from blood (not recorded which). The TCR comes from a man aged 30 to 45 who had recovered from COVID-19. The CDR3: CASRAVGRGYTF. CDR3 DNA sequence: TGTGCCAGCAGGGCGGTGGGTCGCGGCTACACCTTC.